This TCR beta chain was identified in a study of blood T cell repertoires in COVID-19. Overall study: From the United States, Italy and Spain came samples of acute and convalescent COVID-19. Nucleic acid was either cDNA or gDNA, and it came from T cells, B-cell-depleted T cells, or PBMCs.

Authors' data handling: Estimation of nucleated cell counts relied on the amplification of reference gene primers. Sequenced by immunoSEQ multiplex PCR; TCRdb stores in-frame clones only, minus some. Clonal size and the V and J genes are those of that table, whereas D and trimming came from the DNA. The sample lists hundreds of thousands of clones; around 89% were seen once. The origin of this receptor is a woman aged 18 to 35 with acute or convalescent COVID-19. The sequenced sample consisted of peripheral blood.

In nucleotides, the CDR3 is TGTGCCAGCAGTGGCGGGCTCCCTGGGGCCAACGTCCTGACTTTC. It encodes CASSGGLPGANVLTF. V usage is TRBV27 and J usage is TRBJ2-6; a weak D match, TRBD2 (5 bases). V was clipped by 5 bases and J by 2 bases, with 10 bases between them. The V gene's germline CDR1 is MNHEY and CDR2 SMNVEV (reference sequence). The CDR3 is 15 amino acids.